The 28 T cell receptor beta chains below were found in one sample sequenced in a study of shared clonotypes between healthy human individuals. Here immunoSEQ multiplex PCR was the method, and the copy in TCRdb shows in-frame clones only, minus some. The sample lists about 980,000 clones, roughly 72% seen once, with approximately 1.5% in the top ten. Sample: memory CD4+ T cells sorted from blood. Subset described: CD45RA-negative fraction. Source of these receptors: a man between 18 and 35 years old in good health.

CDR3: CASSTDSIAYEQYF. The CDR3 DNA follows: TGTGCCAGCAGTACAGATTCTATAGCCTACGAGCAGTACTTC. The chain carries TRBV2 and TRBJ2-7; D is undetermined. Trimming pared 5 bases from V and 2 bases from J, leaving 13 bases between. The CDR3 runs 14 residues. The germline CDR1 and CDR2 sequences are SNHLY and FYNNEI.

The V and J genes are TRBV4-2 and TRBJ2-1; tentatively, D is TRBD2 (6 bases). The germline V and J ends were trimmed by 0 bases and 2 bases, with 8 bases remaining between them. The length of the CDR3 is 15 residues. Germline CDR1 LGHNA, CDR2 YNFKEQ. This CDR3 reads CASSQDRGTYNEQFF. DNA of the CDR3: TGTGCCAGCAGCCAAGATCGGGGGACCTACAATGAGCAGTTCTTC.

The V and J genes are TRBV5-1 and TRBJ2-3, with 8 bases fitting TRBD1. Germline V lookup: CDR1 SGHRS, CDR2 YFSETQ. CDR3 length: 14 amino acids. The J segment lost 4 bases and the V segment lost 3 bases, leaving 4 bases of the junction unmatched. CDR3 bases: TGCGCCAGCAGCTCTACAGGGGGTCCAGATACGCAGTATTTT. Residues: CASSSTGGPDTQYF.

This sequence joins TRBV30 and TRBJ1-2, with 12 positions matching TRBD1. Germline lookup yields CDR1 GTSNPN and CDR2 SVGIG (reference sequence). J lost 7 bases, V lost 3 bases, and 9 bases had no gene match. The CDR3 runs to 15 residues. The CDR3 loop reads CAWRLTGTGGFGYTF. The CDR3 nucleotides read TGTGCCTGGAGGTTAACCGGGACAGGGGGCTTTGGCTACACCTTC.

The table lists this clone with a few counts. Written as DNA, the CDR3 is TGTGCCAGCGGGTCCAGCGGGGGGCATGAAGAGACCCAGTACTTC. Amino acids: CASGSSGGHEETQYF. The chain employs TRBV28 and TRBJ2-5, with TRBD2 identical over 9 bases. Germline-derived CDR1 and CDR2 are MDHEN and SYDVKM. This CDR3 is built from 15 residues. J gave up 3 bases and V 8 bases, and 10 bases lay outside the gene matches.

The V gene is TRBV5-1, the J gene TRBJ2-2; D not resolved. Germline values: CDR1 SGHRS, CDR2 YFSETQ. Trimming removed 1 base at V and 4 bases at J, with 8 bases between. The CDR3 loop spans 14 amino acids. The CDR3 spells CASSLTSFTGELFF. CDR3 in DNA: TGCGCCAGCAGCTTGACTTCGTTCACCGGGGAGCTGTTTTTT.

This CDR3 reads CASSPVGDNYGYTF. CDR3 nucleotide sequence: TGCGCCAGCAGCCCGGTCGGGGATAACTATGGCTACACCTTC. This rearrangement joins TRBV5-1 to TRBJ1-2; D remains unclear. This CDR3 contains 14 residues. Germline lookup yields CDR1 SGHRS and CDR2 YFSETQ. Trimming removed 4 bases from V and 1 base from J, with 11 bases in between.

This chain links TRBV10-3 with TRBJ1-4; D is unresolved. CDR3 size: 14 residues. Germline loops: CDR1 ENHRY, CDR2 SYGVKD. The V and J ends lost 0 bases and 4 bases respectively, with 6 bases between them. In nucleotides, the CDR3 is TGTGCCATCAGTGAGTCTTTAAGTAATGAAAAACTGTTTTTT. Translation gives CAISESLSNEKLFF.

The rearrangement uses TRBV7-9 and TRBJ1-5; 7 positions agree with TRBD1. The CDR3 has 15 residues. V was clipped by 5 bases and J by 4 bases; unmatched bases: 8. Germline V gives CDR1 SEHNR, CDR2 FQNEAQ (reference sequence). The CDR3 nucleotides read TGTGCCAGCAGCCCCGGGACAGATCTGAATCAGCCCCAGCATTTT. Translation: CASSPGTDLNQPQHF.

V gene TRBV6-5 combines with J gene TRBJ1-1, with D perhaps TRBD1 (5 bases). CDR3 length: 13 amino acids. Trimming cost V 0 bases and J 10 bases, with 12 bases left between them. CDR1 is MNHEY and CDR2 is SVGAGI in the germline V gene. The CDR3 is CASSYSGDGGAFF. DNA for the CDR3: TGTGCCAGCAGTTACTCCGGGGACGGAGGAGCTTTCTTT.

The V gene is TRBV18, the J gene TRBJ2-7, with D tentatively TRBD1 or TRBD2 (5 bases each). Germline V gene sequence: CDR1 KGHSH, CDR2 LQKENI. V was pared by 4 bases and J by 0 bases, with 13 bases between. CDR3 length: 15 residues. The CDR3 protein is CASSLSAGSSYEQYF. Written as DNA, the CDR3 is TGTGCCAGCTCACTCTCGGCAGGGAGCTCCTACGAGCAGTACTTC.

CDR3 residues: CASSRQGGNGYTF. The DNA of the CDR3 is TGTGCCAGCAGTCGACAGGGCGGGAATGGCTACACCTTC. V usage is TRBV2 and J usage is TRBJ1-2, with 7 bases aligning to TRBD1. V shed 5 bases and J 6 bases; nucleotides not matched to a gene: 6. This CDR3 spans 13 amino acids. Germline lookup yields CDR1 SNHLY and CDR2 FYNNEI.

This chain connects TRBV7-3 to TRBJ1-5; D is unresolved. Trimming took off 5 bases at V and 3 bases at J, with 8 bases between the two ends. The CDR3 is made up of 13 amino acids. Germline CDR1 reads SGHTA; CDR2 reads FQGTGA. CDR3 sequence (DNA): TGTGCCAGCAGCGAAGGGCCCAATCAGCCCCAGCATTTT. Translating gives CASSEGPNQPQHF.

The chain carries TRBV2 and TRBJ1-5; D perhaps matches TRBD1 (6 bases). This CDR3 contains 14 residues. From germline, CDR1 is SNHLY and CDR2 FYNNEI. Deletions cut 6 bases from V and 4 bases from J, with 13 bases between. The CDR3 region has the DNA TGTGCCAGCAGGAGGGAGGGGGAGAATCAGCCCCAGCATTTT. It codes for CASRREGENQPQHF.

The chain joins TRBV29-1 to TRBJ2-1, with 10 bases matching TRBD2. The CDR3 loop spans 18 amino acids. Trimming cost V 3 bases and J 4 bases; bases outside gene matches: 15. From germline, CDR1 is SQVTM and CDR2 ANQGSEA. The CDR3 coding sequence is TGCAGCGTTGACCCGACTAGCGGGTATCCCCCCCCATACAATGAGCAGTTCTTC. The encoded protein is CSVDPTSGYPPPYNEQFF.

This clone occurred a few times. The CDR3 protein is CASSRRNSNTGELFF. As DNA, the CDR3 is TGTGCCAGCAGCCGCCGGAACTCGAACACCGGGGAGCTGTTTTTT. The gene calls are TRBV11-2 and TRBJ2-2; D is unclear. The germline CDR1 and CDR2 sequences are SGHAT and FQNNGV. Trimming shortened V by 5 bases and J by 0 bases, and 10 bases separated the two germline ends. The CDR3 is 15 residues long. The full variable domain, with the rest looked up from reference TRBV11-2 and TRBJ2-2, is EAGVAQSPRYKIIEKRQSVAFWCNPISGHATLYWYQQILGQGPKLLIQFQNNGVVDDSQLPKDRFSAERLKGVDSTLKIQPAKLEDSAVYLCASSRRNSNTGELFFGEGSRLTVL.

V and J are TRBV5-1 and TRBJ1-2; maybe TRBD1 (5 bases). Trimming took off 4 bases at V and 5 bases at J, with 15 bases between the two ends. CDR1 is SGHRS and CDR2 is YFSETQ in the germline V gene. This CDR3 comprises 14 residues. CDR3 region: CASSPGLGTYGYTF. The CDR3 bases are TGCGCCAGCAGCCCCGGTCTCGGGACTTATGGCTACACCTTC.

The chain has TRBV9 and TRBJ1-1; 8 bases are shared with TRBD1. Trimming cost V 5 bases and J 4 bases; bases outside gene matches: 4. Germline values: CDR1 SGDLS, CDR2 YYNGEE. This CDR3 spans 13 amino acids. This CDR3 reads CASRPTGGTEAFF. The CDR3 DNA reads TGTGCCAGCAGACCCACAGGGGGCACTGAAGCTTTCTTT.

This clone was observed a few times. This chain links TRBV5-1 with TRBJ1-2; D is ambiguous. The CDR3 has 13 residues. Germline CDR1 is SGHRS and CDR2 is YFSETQ. Deletions cut 5 bases from V and 8 bases from J, with 16 bases between. The CDR3 loop is CASRRETVDGYTF. CDR3 coding DNA: TGCGCCAGCAGGAGGGAGACGGTGGACGGCTACACCTTC. Full variable domain (rest looked up from reference TRBV5-1 and TRBJ1-2): KAGVTQTPRYLIKTRGQQVTLSCSPISGHRSVSWYQQTPGQGLQFLFEYFSETQRNKGNFPGRFSGRQFSNSRSEMNVSTLELGDSALYLCASRRETVDGYTFGSGTRLTVV.

This chain uses TRBV7-9 with TRBJ2-1, with 10 positions matching TRBD1. Germline CDR1 and CDR2: SEHNR and FQNEAQ (reference sequence). The CDR3 is 14 amino acids. Losses at the gene ends were 1 base for V and 7 bases for J; bases not matched to a gene: 1. The CDR3 is CASSLGQGANEQFF. The CDR3 DNA is TGTGCCAGCAGCTTAGGACAGGGGGCGAATGAGCAGTTCTTC. Drawing the rest from reference TRBV7-9 and TRBJ2-1, the complete variable domain is DTGVSQNPRHKITKRGQNVTFRCDPISEHNRLYWYRQTLGQGPEFLTYFQNEAQLEKSRLLSDRFSAERPKGSFSTLEIQRTEQGDSAMYLCASSLGQGANEQFFGPGTRLTVL.

The DNA for the CDR3 is TGTGCCAGCAGGGCTAGCGGGGAAGACATTCAGTACTTC. Translating it yields CASRASGEDIQYF. This chain joins TRBV27 and TRBJ2-4; 9 bases are shared with TRBD2. The CDR3 contains 13 residues. The V and J ends lost 6 bases and 8 bases, in that order; junction bases with no gene match: 5. Per germline, CDR1 MNHEY and CDR2 SMNVEV (reference sequence).

This clone has only one observation. The V and J genes are TRBV2 and TRBJ2-1; 11 nucleotides align to TRBD2. CDR1 and CDR2 from the germline V gene are SNHLY and FYNNEI. V trimming: 8 bases; J trimming: 7 bases; junction bases outside the gene matches: 10. CDR3 size: 15 residues. The CDR3 DNA is TGTGCCAGCCAGGGAACTAGCGGGGGCTGGAATGAGCAGTTCTTC. Protein: CASQGTSGGWNEQFF. The full variable domain, with the rest looked up from reference TRBV2 and TRBJ2-1, is EPEVTQTPSHQVTQMGQEVILRCVPISNHLYFYWYRQILGQKVEFLVSFYNNEISEKSEIFDDQFSVERPDGSNFTLKIRSTKLEDSAMYFCASQGTSGGWNEQFFGPGTRLTVL.

V gene TRBV7-8 combines with J gene TRBJ2-4; D may match TRBD1 or TRBD2 (5 bases each). This CDR3 has 14 amino acids. Germline values: CDR1 SGHVS, CDR2 FQNEAQ. V was cut by 5 bases and J by 3 bases, with 11 bases left in between. This CDR3 is CASSPGPSKNIQYF. CDR3 sequence (DNA): TGTGCCAGCAGCCCGGGACCCAGCAAAAACATTCAGTACTTC. Filled out from reference TRBV7-8 and TRBJ2-4, the complete variable domain reads GAGVSQSPRYKVAKRGQDVALRCDPISGHVSLFWYQQALGQGPEFLTYFQNEAQLDKSGLPSDRFFAERPEGSVSTLKIQRTQQEDSAVYLCASSPGPSKNIQYFGAGTRLSVL.

The CDR3, as DNA: TGTGCCAGCAGCCGAAGACCACGGACAGGGGGCACGTTGAGCTACGAGCAGTACTTC. It translates to CASSRRPRTGGTLSYEQYF. The chain recombines TRBV7-2 with TRBJ2-7, with 11 bases aligning to TRBD1. V was clipped by 5 bases and J by 3 bases; unmatched bases: 18. The CDR3 loop spans 19 amino acids. Germline V gene data show CDR1 as SGHTA and CDR2 as FQGNSA.

The chain links TRBV29-1 to TRBJ2-7; D remains ambiguous. V was trimmed by 3 bases and J by 2 bases, leaving 8 bases between them. CDR3 length equals 12 residues. Germline V gene sequence: CDR1 SQVTM, CDR2 ANQGSEA. As DNA, the CDR3 is TGCAGCGTTGATCACGGCACCTACGAGCAGTACTTC. It translates to CSVDHGTYEQYF.

The chain recombines TRBV6-6 with TRBJ1-2; 9 nucleotides line up with TRBD1. Germline V gene sequence: CDR1 MNHNY, CDR2 SVGAGI (reference sequence). The CDR3 consists of 16 residues. V lost 4 bases, J lost 4 bases, and 10 bases stayed unmatched. The CDR3 region is CASSSPRDRAIYGYTF. In DNA, the CDR3 is TGTGCCAGCAGTTCCCCCCGGGACAGGGCGATCTATGGCTACACCTTC.

This chain connects TRBV9 to TRBJ2-5; 8 bases fit TRBD2. The CDR3 has 14 residues. Looked up from germline, CDR1 is SGDLS and CDR2 is YYNGEE. The J segment lost 5 bases and the V segment lost 4 bases, leaving 7 bases of the junction unmatched. CDR3 protein: CASSPAGGEETQYF. CDR3 sequence (DNA): TGTGCCAGCAGCCCTGCGGGGGGTGAGGAGACCCAGTACTTC.

This chain uses TRBV27 with TRBJ2-7; 11 bases are shared with TRBD2. The trim removed 5 bases at V and 7 bases at J, leaving 19 bases unmatched. Germline V gives CDR1 MNHEY, CDR2 SMNVEV (reference sequence). The CDR3 is made up of 18 amino acids. The CDR3 protein is CASSPRPSTSGGKWEQYF. CDR3 nucleotides: TGTGCCAGCAGTCCAAGACCTTCTACTAGCGGGGGAAAATGGGAGCAGTACTTC.